The 32 T cell receptor beta chains reported below all come from one sample, sequenced in a study of T cell repertoires in cytomegalovirus infection. TCRdb ran MiXCR on the reads and lists one entry per CDR3 protein. The sample carries roughly 200,000 distinct CDR3 sequences, less than 9.5% recorded once. Sequencing was done on a sample of PBMCs. The source is a human donor in good health (CMV status not recorded). Some clones in this sample may be carry-over from other donors' samples.

Ten or more counts support this clonotype. J is TRBJ1-3 and V is TRBV6-6; TRBD1 might be the D (5 bases). This CDR3 has 16 residues. Germline CDR1 reads MNHNY; CDR2 reads SVGAGI (reference sequence). The V end lost 5 bases, the J end lost 2 bases, and 16 bases lay between the germline ends. For the CDR3, the DNA is TGTGCCAGCAGTCCCGGTTCGTGGACAACTGGAAACACCATATATTTT. This translates into CASSPGSWTTGNTIYF.

This clonotype was counted only a few times. The chain employs TRBV24-1 and TRBJ2-3; perhaps TRBD2 as D (6 bases). This CDR3 spans 15 amino acids. V lost 4 bases and J lost 2, with 12 bases in between. Germline CDR1 KGHDR, CDR2 SFDVKD. CDR3 DNA sequence: TGTGCCACCAGTGAAGGGAGGTCCCCCACAGATACGCAGTATTTT. This translates into CATSEGRSPTDTQYF.

This clonotype was detected a few times. V is TRBV20-1 and J is TRBJ1-5, with TRBD1 matching 8 bases. The CDR3 covers 16 residues. Germline CDR1 is DFQATT and CDR2 is SNEGSKA (reference sequence). With 0 bases clipped from V and 5 bases from J, the junction kept 9 bases outside the gene matches. The CDR3 loop is CSARDAARGLDQPQHF. In DNA, the CDR3 is TGCAGTGCTAGAGATGCGGCCAGGGGGCTGGATCAGCCCCAGCATTTT.

A few counts support this clonotype. The genes are TRBV7-8 and TRBJ2-7; maybe TRBD2 (6 bases). Germline CDR1 and CDR2: SGHVS and FQNEAQ. This CDR3 region has 15 residues. Trimming took off 5 bases at V and 0 bases at J, with 14 bases between the two ends. In nucleotides, the CDR3 is TGTGCCAGCAGCATCAGGGAGGACTTCTCCTACGAGCAGTACTTC. This translates into CASSIREDFSYEQYF.

CDR3 in DNA: TGCAGCGTTCGCAGGTGGGAGCAAGACTCCTTCTACAATGAGCAGTTCTTC. Amino acid sequence: CSVRRWEQDSFYNEQFF. The rearrangement joins TRBV29-1 to TRBJ2-1, with D perhaps TRBD2 (5 bases). Germline V gives CDR1 SQVTM, CDR2 ANQGSEA. The V end lost 5 bases, the J end lost 3 bases, and 23 bases lay between the germline ends. The CDR3 covers 17 residues.

This clonotype was recorded at least ten times. The chain is built from TRBV7-9 and TRBJ2-3; 9 bases are a match to TRBD2. The junction had 7 bases not matched to a gene; V was cut back by 3 bases and J by 0 bases. Germline assignment: CDR1 SEHNR and CDR2 FQNEAQ (reference sequence). The CDR3 is 17 amino acids. The CDR3 sequence is CASSLTTSGLSTDTQYF. The CDR3 nucleotides are TGTGCCAGCAGCTTGACAACTAGCGGGCTGAGCACAGATACGCAGTATTTT.

This clonotype has a count of ten or more. V is TRBV4-3 and J is TRBJ1-6; D is undetermined. Trimming cost V 0 bases and J 10 bases, with 10 bases left between them. The CDR3 is 14 residues long. Germline values: CDR1 LGHNA, CDR2 YSLEER. CDR3 amino acids: CASSQDRVASPLHF. CDR3 in DNA: TGCGCCAGCAGCCAAGATAGGGTCGCGTCACCCCTCCACTTT.

This clonotype was seen repeatedly, ten times or more. The chain joins TRBV7-3 to TRBJ2-7; the match to TRBD2 covers 8 bases. The V segment lost 6 bases and the J segment 3 bases; nucleotides outside the gene matches: 10. The CDR3 is made up of 15 amino acids. The germline CDR1 and CDR2 sequences are SGHTA and FQGTGA. CDR3 amino acids: CASSPRGGLLYEQYF. CDR3 sequence (DNA): TGTGCCAGCAGTCCTCGCGGGGGGTTACTCTACGAGCAGTACTTC.

This clonotype was detected many times. This chain links TRBV11-3 with TRBJ2-1, with 7 bases identical to TRBD1. The ends lost 1 base at V and 5 bases at J; junction bases unmatched: 5. Per germline, CDR1 SGHNT and CDR2 YENEEA. The CDR3 is 15 residues long. CDR3 protein: CASSLAGTDDNEQFF. In DNA, the CDR3 is TGTGCCAGCAGCTTAGCCGGGACAGACGACAATGAGCAGTTCTTC.

This clonotype was counted ten times or more. The V and J genes are TRBV7-2 and TRBJ1-1, with 7 bases identical to TRBD1. V lost 3 bases and J lost 4; bases outside the gene matches: 5. The germline CDR1 and CDR2 sequences are SGHTA and FQGNSA. This CDR3 has 14 residues. CDR3 DNA: TGTGCCAGCAGCTTTGACAGGGCGGGCACTGAAGCTTTCTTT. Translation: CASSFDRAGTEAFF.

This clonotype was found once. The V call is TRBV29-1, the J call TRBJ1-2; TRBD1 agrees at 11 bases. This CDR3 has 12 amino acids. Losses at the gene ends were 7 bases for V and 6 bases for J; bases not matched to a gene: 4. CDR1 and CDR2 from the germline V gene are SQVTM and ANQGSEA. CDR3 protein: CSGTGGGDGYTF. The CDR3 DNA reads TGCAGCGGGACAGGGGGCGGAGATGGCTACACCTTC.

This clonotype was seen repeatedly, ten times or more. The chain is built from TRBV28 and TRBJ2-1; 8 bases match TRBD1. The V and J ends lost 4 bases and 1 base, in that order; junction bases with no gene match: 6. The length of the CDR3 is 16 residues. Germline V gene lookup returns CDR1 MDHEN and CDR2 SYDVKM. As DNA, the CDR3 is TGTGCCAGCAGTTCCTACAGGGGGTTATCCTACAATGAGCAGTTCTTC. As protein: CASSSYRGLSYNEQFF.

V usage is TRBV6-2 or TRBV6-3 and J usage is TRBJ2-1; D gene unclear. Per germline, CDR1 MNHEY and CDR2 SVGEGT. Trimming took 0 bases from V and 15 from J, leaving 18 bases between them. The CDR3 has 14 amino acids. The CDR3 DNA sequence: TGTGCCAGCAGTTACTCGAGAGCGAATCCCCGGCGGTTCTTC. This translates into CASSYSRANPRRFF.

This clonotype has at least ten counts. The chain is built from TRBV20-1 and TRBJ1-2; a weak D match, TRBD1 (5 bases). This CDR3 has 15 residues. Looked up from germline, CDR1 is DFQATT and CDR2 is SNEGSKA (reference sequence). Trimming pared 0 bases from V and 2 bases from J, leaving 13 bases between. Here the CDR3 reads CSARDLARANYGYTF. CDR3 DNA sequence: TGCAGTGCTAGAGATCTGGCCAGGGCAAACTATGGCTACACCTTC.

The sample holds many counts of this clonotype. V and J are TRBV7-2 and TRBJ1-6; 9 bases align to TRBD1. Germline V gene data show CDR1 as SGHTA and CDR2 as FQGNSA. The J segment lost 10 bases and the V segment lost 6 bases, leaving 7 bases of the junction unmatched. The CDR3 sequence is 14 residues long. CDR3 sequence (DNA): TGTGCCAGCAGACGGACAGGGGAGGGATCACCCCTCCACTTT. Protein: CASRRTGEGSPLHF.

This clonotype occurred many times. The V gene is TRBV28, the J gene TRBJ1-1; weak D call: TRBD1 (5 bases). The CDR3 is made up of 15 amino acids. The germline gives CDR1 MDHEN, CDR2 SYDVKM. Trimming pared 3 bases from V and 1 base from J, leaving 12 bases between. In DNA, the CDR3 is TGTGCCAGCAGTTTTGCAGGGAAAGGGAACACTGAAGCTTTCTTT. This encodes CASSFAGKGNTEAFF.

This clonotype was found a few times. The chain recombines TRBV19 with TRBJ2-1; 12 bases agree with TRBD2. From germline, CDR1 is LNHDA and CDR2 SQIVND (reference sequence). This CDR3 spans 16 amino acids. Trimming cost V 3 bases and J 2 bases; bases outside gene matches: 2. The CDR3 protein is CASSISSGRAYNEQFF. The CDR3 nucleotides read TGTGCCAGTAGTATTTCTAGCGGGAGGGCCTACAATGAGCAGTTCTTC.

There are a few counts of this clonotype. This chain links TRBV30 with TRBJ2-2; D unclear. The germline CDR1 and CDR2 sequences are GTSNPN and SVGIG (reference sequence). V lost 0 bases to trimming and J lost 9 bases, with 11 bases between them. CDR3 size: 13 residues. CDR3 protein: CAWSVPLARELFF. CDR3 nucleotides: TGTGCCTGGAGTGTACCCCTTGCGCGGGAGCTGTTTTTT.

The rearrangement uses TRBV7-2 and TRBJ1-3, with 8 bases aligning to TRBD1. Trimming at V came to 2 bases and at J to 7 bases, leaving 7 bases not matched to a gene. Looked up from germline, CDR1 is SGHTA and CDR2 is FQGNSA. The CDR3 sequence is 15 residues long. Here the CDR3 DNA reads TGTGCCAGCAGCTTAAATGACAGGGGATACAACACCATATATTTT. Translation gives CASSLNDRGYNTIYF.

The chain couples TRBV4-1 to TRBJ2-7; tentatively, D is TRBD1 (7 bases). Per the germline V gene, CDR1 is MGHRA and CDR2 is YSYEKL. The CDR3 contains 16 residues. V gave up 3 bases and J gave up 3 bases, with 18 bases separating them. The CDR3 nucleotides read TGCGCCAGCAGCCAGAACCGACAGGGACTTATCTACGAGCAGTACTTC. Amino acid sequence: CASSQNRQGLIYEQYF.

This clonotype has a count of ten or more. J is TRBJ2-3 and V is TRBV7-9; no reliable D call. Looked up from germline, CDR1 is SEHNR and CDR2 is FQNEAQ (reference sequence). V lost 2 bases, J lost 4 bases, and 16 bases lay in between. This CDR3 comprises 16 residues. The CDR3 nucleotides are TGTGCCAGCAGCTTACGCTCCTCGGGCTTCGCAGATACGCAGTATTTT. As protein: CASSLRSSGFADTQYF.

This clonotype was seen many times. The rearrangement uses TRBV11-2 and TRBJ2-7, with no clear D. Trimming left V 2 bases short and J 4 bases short, with 6 bases between. This CDR3 region has 12 residues. Germline V CDR1 and CDR2: SGHAT, FQNNGV. The CDR3 protein is CASSLMRYEQYF. The CDR3, as DNA: TGTGCCAGCAGCTTAATGAGGTACGAGCAGTACTTC.

This clonotype was detected only a few times. The chain combines TRBV28 with TRBJ2-3; 11 positions match TRBD2. Trimming took 4 bases from V and 2 from J; bases not matched to a gene: 8. This CDR3 has 17 residues. Looked up from germline, CDR1 is MDHEN and CDR2 is SYDVKM. The CDR3 is CASSSSLAGGNTDTQYF. The CDR3, as DNA: TGTGCCAGCAGTTCCTCCCTAGCGGGGGGCAACACAGATACGCAGTATTTT.

As to this clonotype: This sequence may be a read error, since a much larger clone differs from it by one base. The chain joins TRBV7-2 to TRBJ2-7; possibly TRBD1 or TRBD2 for D (5 bases each). Trimming pared 0 bases from V and 1 base from J, leaving 13 bases between. This CDR3 is 16 amino acids long. CDR1 and CDR2 from the germline V gene are SGHTA and FQGNSA. Written as DNA, the CDR3 is TGTGCCAGCAGCTTAGCTCCGGGGCTAAATTCCTACGAGCAGTACTTC. Translating gives CASSLAPGLNSYEQYF. Combining the CDR3 with reference TRBV7-2 and TRBJ2-7 gives the whole variable domain GAGVSQSPSNKVTEKGKDVELRCDPISGHTALYWYRQSLGQGLEFLIYFQGNSAPDKSGLPSDRFSAERTGGSVSTLTIQRTQQEDSAVYLCASSLAPGLNSYEQYFGPGTRLTVT.

The sample holds many counts of this clonotype. The rearrangement joins TRBV11-2 to TRBJ2-5; 12 bases map to TRBD1. Looked up from germline, CDR1 is SGHAT and CDR2 is FQNNGV. CDR3 length: 16 amino acids. V shed 5 bases, J shed 5 bases, and the junction held 9 bases outside the gene matches. CDR3 DNA: TGTGCCAGCAGCCACGGGACAGGGGGCCTGAGGGAGACCCAGTACTTC. It codes for CASSHGTGGLRETQYF.

The CDR3 region is CASSLGSPDIYGYTF. The CDR3 DNA is TGTGCCAGCAGCTTAGGTAGTCCAGACATCTATGGCTACACCTTC. The chain is built from TRBV7-9 and TRBJ1-2, with D hard to call. Germline CDR1 SEHNR, CDR2 FQNEAQ (reference sequence). The CDR3 runs to 15 residues. Trimming shortened V by 1 base and J by 4 bases, and 13 bases separated the two germline ends. Full variable domain (rest looked up from reference TRBV7-9 and TRBJ1-2): DTGVSQNPRHKITKRGQNVTFRCDPISEHNRLYWYRQTLGQGPEFLTYFQNEAQLEKSRLLSDRFSAERPKGSFSTLEIQRTEQGDSAMYLCASSLGSPDIYGYTFGSGTRLTVV.

This clonotype was seen many times. This chain joins TRBV28 and TRBJ1-2; D ambiguous. This CDR3 is built from 13 residues. V was clipped by 7 bases and J by 2 bases, with 11 bases between them. The germline CDR1 and CDR2 sequences are MDHEN and SYDVKM. The CDR3 DNA reads TGTGCCAGCACATTACAGCTAAACTATGGCTACACCTTC. Residues: CASTLQLNYGYTF.

J is TRBJ2-3 and V is TRBV24-1; maybe TRBD2 (5 bases). This CDR3 contains 15 residues. Germline V lookup: CDR1 KGHDR, CDR2 SFDVKD. Trimming removed 0 bases at V and 6 bases at J, with 12 bases between. This chain's CDR3 is CATSDLVPGKDTQYF. CDR3 DNA: TGTGCCACCAGTGATTTGGTCCCGGGGAAGGATACGCAGTATTTT.

This clonotype was picked up many times. The J gene is TRBJ2-6, the V gene TRBV7-2; no definite D call. CDR3 length: 16 residues. The germline V and J ends were trimmed by 5 bases and 2 bases, with 13 bases remaining between them. Per germline, CDR1 SGHTA and CDR2 FQGNSA. The CDR3 region is CASSTLARTGANVLTF. The DNA for the CDR3 is TGTGCCAGCAGCACCCTCGCCCGAACTGGGGCCAACGTCCTGACTTTC. The complete variable domain, with remaining parts taken from reference TRBV7-2 and TRBJ2-6, reads GAGVSQSPSNKVTEKGKDVELRCDPISGHTALYWYRQSLGQGLEFLIYFQGNSAPDKSGLPSDRFSAERTGGSVSTLTIQRTQQEDSAVYLCASSTLARTGANVLTFGAGSRLTVL.

This chain connects TRBV25-1 to TRBJ1-5; a weak D match, TRBD1 (6 bases). V was clipped by 3 bases and J by 0 bases, with 9 bases between them. CDR3 length: 15 amino acids. Looked up from germline, CDR1 is MGHDK and CDR2 is SYGVNS. The CDR3 DNA follows: TGTGCCAGCAGTGAGACGGACAGTAGCAATCAGCCCCAGCATTTT. This encodes CASSETDSSNQPQHF.

This clonotype was observed at least ten times. The rearrangement links TRBV7-9 to TRBJ2-1; maybe TRBD2 (6 bases). This CDR3 region has 13 residues. Germline V lookup: CDR1 SEHNR, CDR2 FQNEAQ (reference sequence). V was shortened by 6 bases and J by 4 bases, with 10 bases between the two germline ends. The DNA for the CDR3 is TGTGCCAGCAGGGACTACCAGTACAATGAGCAGTTCTTC. It yields the protein CASRDYQYNEQFF.

This clonotype showed up many times. The J gene is TRBJ2-3, the V gene TRBV12-3 or TRBV12-4, with 8 bases fitting TRBD2. This CDR3 is built from 23 residues. V shed 1 base, J shed 0 bases, and the junction held 24 bases outside the gene matches. The DNA for the CDR3 is TGTGCCAGCAGTTTAGTTTTAAGTAGGTGGGTAGCGGGACCCGATCATAGCACAGATACGCAGTATTTT. Amino acids: CASSLVLSRWVAGPDHSTDTQYF.